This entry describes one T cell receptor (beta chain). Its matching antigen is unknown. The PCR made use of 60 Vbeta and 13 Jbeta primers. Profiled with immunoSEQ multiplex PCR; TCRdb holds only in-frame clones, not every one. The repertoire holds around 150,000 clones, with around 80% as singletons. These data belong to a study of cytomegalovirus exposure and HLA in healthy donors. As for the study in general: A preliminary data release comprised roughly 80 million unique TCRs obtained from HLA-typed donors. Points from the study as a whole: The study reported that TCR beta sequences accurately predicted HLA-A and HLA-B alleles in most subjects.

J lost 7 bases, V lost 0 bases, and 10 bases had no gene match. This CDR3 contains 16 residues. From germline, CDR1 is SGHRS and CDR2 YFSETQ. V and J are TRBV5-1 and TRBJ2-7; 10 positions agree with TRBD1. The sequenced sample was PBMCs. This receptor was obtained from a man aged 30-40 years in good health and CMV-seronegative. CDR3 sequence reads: CASSLEGQGSWLEQYF. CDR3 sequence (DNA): TGCGCCAGCAGCTTGGAGGGACAGGGGTCGTGGTTAGAGCAGTACTTC. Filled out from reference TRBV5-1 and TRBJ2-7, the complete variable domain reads KAGVTQTPRYLIKTRGQQVTLSCSPISGHRSVSWYQQTPGQGLQFLFEYFSETQRNKGNFPGRFSGRQFSNSRSEMNVSTLELGDSALYLCASSLEGQGSWLEQYFGPGTRLTVT.